This T cell receptor beta chain originates from a study of blood T cell repertoires in COVID-19. Study-level information: COVID-19 samples collected from the United States, Italy and Spain covered acute and convalescent phases. Nucleic acid was either cDNA or gDNA, and it came from T cells, B-cell-depleted T cells, or PBMCs.

In the study's own analysis: Researchers report that nucleated cell counts were estimated from reference gene primer amplification. Using immunoSEQ multiplex PCR, the repertoire was profiled, and TCRdb retains in-frame clones only, with some absent. From that table come the V and J calls and clone size; the DNA was used to work out D and trimming. The sample lists more than 100,000 clones; roughly 87% were seen once. V was cut by 1 base and J by 8 bases, with 13 bases left in between. This CDR3 is built from 14 residues. Germline loops: CDR1 KGHSH, CDR2 LQKENI. This clonotype was obtained from a man in his forties or fifties in a cohort sampled during active COVID-19. Sequencing input: peripheral blood. This chain uses TRBV18 with TRBJ2-3; D uncertain. CDR3 sequence (DNA): TGTGCCAGCTCACCACGTTCCTCCGAGATTACGCAGTATTTT. Its protein is CASSPRSSEITQYF.